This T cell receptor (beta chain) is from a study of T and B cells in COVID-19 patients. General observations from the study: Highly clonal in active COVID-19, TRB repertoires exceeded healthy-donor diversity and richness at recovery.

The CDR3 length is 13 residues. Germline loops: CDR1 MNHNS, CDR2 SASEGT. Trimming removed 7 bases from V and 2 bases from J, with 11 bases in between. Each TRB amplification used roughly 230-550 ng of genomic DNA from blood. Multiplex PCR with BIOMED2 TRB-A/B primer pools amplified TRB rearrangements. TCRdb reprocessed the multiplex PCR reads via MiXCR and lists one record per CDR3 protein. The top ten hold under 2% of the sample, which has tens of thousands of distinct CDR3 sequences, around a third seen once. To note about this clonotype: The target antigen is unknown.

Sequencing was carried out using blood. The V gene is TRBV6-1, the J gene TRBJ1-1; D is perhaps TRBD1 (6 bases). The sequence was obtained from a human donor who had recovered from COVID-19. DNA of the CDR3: TGTGCCAGCACCGGGACATTAAACACTGAAGCTTTCTTT. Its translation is CASTGTLNTEAFF.